This T cell receptor beta chain was identified during a study of blood T cell repertoires in COVID-19. Study-level information: Researchers got acute and convalescent COVID-19 samples from the United States, Italy and Spain. T cells, B-cell-depleted T cells, or PBMCs supplied cDNA or gDNA.

Per germline, CDR1 LNHDA and CDR2 SQIVND (reference sequence). The CDR3 has 15 amino acids. J gave up 0 bases and V 6 bases, and 5 bases lay outside the gene matches. Methods used by the authors: Amplification of reference gene primers provided the estimated nucleated cell counts. Clones were sequenced by immunoSEQ multiplex PCR, and TCRdb holds only the in-frame ones, with some missing. V and J calls and clone size come straight from that table; D and trimming were deduced from the DNA. The table lists under 250,000 clones, 80% to 90% of them singletons. This sequence originates from a man aged 55 to 70 with acute or convalescent COVID-19. J is TRBJ2-7 and V is TRBV19, with TRBD2 identical over 10 bases. The sequenced sample was peripheral blood. The CDR3 sequence is CASSSGTSDSYEQYF. The CDR3 nucleotides are TGTGCCAGTAGCAGCGGGACTAGCGACTCCTACGAGCAGTACTTC. The full variable domain, rest sourced from reference TRBV19 and TRBJ2-7, is DGGITQSPKYLFRKEGQNVTLSCEQNLNHDAMYWYRQDPGQGLRLIYYSQIVNDFQKGDIAEGYSVSREKKESFPLTVTSAQKNPTAFYLCASSSGTSDSYEQYFGPGTRLTVT.